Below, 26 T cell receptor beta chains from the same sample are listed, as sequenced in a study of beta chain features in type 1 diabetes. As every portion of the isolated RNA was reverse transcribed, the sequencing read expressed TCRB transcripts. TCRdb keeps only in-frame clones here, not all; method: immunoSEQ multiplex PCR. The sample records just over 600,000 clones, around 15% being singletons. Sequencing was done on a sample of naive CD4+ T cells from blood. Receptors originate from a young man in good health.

CDR3 sequence (DNA): TGCGCCAGCAGCCAAGCGGACAGGCCAAATGGGGAGCTGTTTTTT. Encoded protein: CASSQADRPNGELFF. The gene calls are TRBV4-3 and TRBJ2-2; 7 bases line up with TRBD1. Germline V gene lookup returns CDR1 LGHNA and CDR2 YSLEER. Trimming cost V 1 base and J 8 bases; bases outside gene matches: 7. This CDR3 region has 15 residues.

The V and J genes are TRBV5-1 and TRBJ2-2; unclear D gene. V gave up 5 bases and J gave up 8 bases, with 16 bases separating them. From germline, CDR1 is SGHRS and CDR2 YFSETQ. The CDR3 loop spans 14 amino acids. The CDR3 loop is CASSSDRNLGELFF. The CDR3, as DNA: TGCGCCAGCAGTTCTGACCGGAACCTGGGGGAGCTGTTTTTT.

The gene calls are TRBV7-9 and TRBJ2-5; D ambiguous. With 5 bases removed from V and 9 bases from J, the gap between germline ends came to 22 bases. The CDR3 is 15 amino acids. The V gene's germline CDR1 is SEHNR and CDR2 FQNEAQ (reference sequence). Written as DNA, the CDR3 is TGTGCCAGCAGCATAAAGCTAGGGCCGATTACCGCCCAGTACTTC. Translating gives CASSIKLGPITAQYF.

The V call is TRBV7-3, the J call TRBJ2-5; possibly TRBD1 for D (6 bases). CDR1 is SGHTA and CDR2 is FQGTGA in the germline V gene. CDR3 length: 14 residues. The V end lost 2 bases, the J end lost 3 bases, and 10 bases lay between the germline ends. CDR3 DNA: TGTGCCAGCAGCTTACAGGGGCAGGAAGAGACCCAGTACTTC. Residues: CASSLQGQEETQYF. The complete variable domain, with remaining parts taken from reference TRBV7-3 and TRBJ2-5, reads GAGVSQTPSNKVTEKGKYVELRCDPISGHTALYWYRQSLGQGPEFLIYFQGTGAADDSGLPNDRFFAVRPEGSVSTLKIQRTERGDSAVYLCASSLQGQEETQYFGPGTRLLVL.

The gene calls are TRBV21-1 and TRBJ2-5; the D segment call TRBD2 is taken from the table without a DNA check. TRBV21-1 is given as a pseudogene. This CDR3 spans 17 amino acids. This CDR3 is CASSKFVVGLTMGTQYF. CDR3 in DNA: TGTGCCAGCAGCAAATTCGTAGTGGGACTCACAATGGGGACCCAGTACTTC.

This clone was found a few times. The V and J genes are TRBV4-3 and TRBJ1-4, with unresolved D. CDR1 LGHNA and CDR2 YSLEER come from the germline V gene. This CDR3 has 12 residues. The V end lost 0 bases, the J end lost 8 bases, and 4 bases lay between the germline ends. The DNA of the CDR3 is TGCGCCAGCAGCCAAGAAGAGGAAAAACTGTTTTTT. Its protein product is CASSQEEEKLFF.

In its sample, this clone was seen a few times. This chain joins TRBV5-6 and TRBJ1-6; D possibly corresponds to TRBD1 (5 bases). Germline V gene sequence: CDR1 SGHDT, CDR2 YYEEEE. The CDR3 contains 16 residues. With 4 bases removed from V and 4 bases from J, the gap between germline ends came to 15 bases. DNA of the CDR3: TGTGCCAGCAGCCTAGGAAGGGGCGCGTATAATTCACCCCTCCACTTT. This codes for CASSLGRGAYNSPLHF.

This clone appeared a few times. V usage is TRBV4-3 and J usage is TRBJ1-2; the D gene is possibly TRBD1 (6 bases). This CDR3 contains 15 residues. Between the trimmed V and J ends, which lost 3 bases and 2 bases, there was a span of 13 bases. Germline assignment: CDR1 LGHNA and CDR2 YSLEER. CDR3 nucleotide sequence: TGCGCCAGCAGCCAGAGTCGTGGGACAAACTATGGCTACACCTTC. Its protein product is CASSQSRGTNYGYTF.

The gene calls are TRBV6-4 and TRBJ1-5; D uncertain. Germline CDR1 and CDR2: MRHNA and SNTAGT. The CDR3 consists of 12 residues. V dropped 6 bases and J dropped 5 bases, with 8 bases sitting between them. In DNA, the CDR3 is TGTGCCAGCAGCGTTATGGATCAGCCCCAGCATTTT. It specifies CASSVMDQPQHF.

The CDR3: CASSVFASGYFNEQFF. CDR3 in DNA: TGTGCCAGCAGCGTATTTGCTAGCGGGTATTTCAATGAGCAGTTCTTC. The J gene is TRBJ2-1, the V gene TRBV9, with 8 bases fitting TRBD2. CDR3 length equals 16 residues. Germline loops: CDR1 SGDLS, CDR2 YYNGEE. The J segment lost 6 bases and the V segment lost 1 base, leaving 9 bases of the junction unmatched.

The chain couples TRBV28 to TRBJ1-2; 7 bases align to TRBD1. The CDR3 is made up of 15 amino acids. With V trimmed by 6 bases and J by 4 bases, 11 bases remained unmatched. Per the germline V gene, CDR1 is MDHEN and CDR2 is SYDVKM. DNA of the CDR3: TGTGCCAGCAGCGGGCGAGACAGGGACATCTATGGCTACACCTTC. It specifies CASSGRDRDIYGYTF.

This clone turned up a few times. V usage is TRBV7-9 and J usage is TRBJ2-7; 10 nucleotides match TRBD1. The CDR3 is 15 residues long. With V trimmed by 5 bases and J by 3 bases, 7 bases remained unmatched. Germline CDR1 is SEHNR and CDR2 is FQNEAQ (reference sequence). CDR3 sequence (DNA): TGTGCCAGCAGCGCCCGGGACAGGGGACACTACGAGCAGTACTTC. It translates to CASSARDRGHYEQYF.

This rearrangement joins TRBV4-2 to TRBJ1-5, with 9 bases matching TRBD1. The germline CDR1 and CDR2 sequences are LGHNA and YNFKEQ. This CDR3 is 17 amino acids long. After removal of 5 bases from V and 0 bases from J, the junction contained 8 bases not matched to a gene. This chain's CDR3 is CASSSGTGILSNQPQHF. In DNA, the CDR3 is TGTGCCAGCAGCTCCGGGACAGGGATACTTAGCAATCAGCCCCAGCATTTT.

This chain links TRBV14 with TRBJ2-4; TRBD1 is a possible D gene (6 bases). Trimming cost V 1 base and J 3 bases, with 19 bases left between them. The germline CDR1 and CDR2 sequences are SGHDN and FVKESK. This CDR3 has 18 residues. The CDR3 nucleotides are TGTGCCAGCAGCCAAGGCGTAGGCCAGGGGAAGATCAAAAACATTCAGTACTTC. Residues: CASSQGVGQGKIKNIQYF. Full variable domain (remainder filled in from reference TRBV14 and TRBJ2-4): EAGVTQFPSHSVIEKGQTVTLRCDPISGHDNLYWYRRVMGKEIKFLLHFVKESKQDESGMPNNRFLAERTGGTYSTLKVQPAELEDSGVYFCASSQGVGQGKIKNIQYFGAGTRLSVL.

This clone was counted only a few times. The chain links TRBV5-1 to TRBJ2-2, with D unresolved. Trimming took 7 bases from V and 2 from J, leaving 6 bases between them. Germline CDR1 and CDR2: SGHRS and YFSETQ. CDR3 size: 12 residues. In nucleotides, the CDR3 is TGCGCCAGCGGGTTCAACACCGGGGAGCTGTTTTTT. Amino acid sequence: CASGFNTGELFF. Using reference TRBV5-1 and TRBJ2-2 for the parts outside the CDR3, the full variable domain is KAGVTQTPRYLIKTRGQQVTLSCSPISGHRSVSWYQQTPGQGLQFLFEYFSETQRNKGNFPGRFSGRQFSNSRSEMNVSTLELGDSALYLCASGFNTGELFFGEGSRLTVL.

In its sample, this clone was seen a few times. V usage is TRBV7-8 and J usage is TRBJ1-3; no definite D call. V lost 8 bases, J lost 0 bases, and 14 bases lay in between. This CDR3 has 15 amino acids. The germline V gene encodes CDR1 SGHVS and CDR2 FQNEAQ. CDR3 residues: CASRSKGDSGNTIYF. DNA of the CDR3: TGTGCCAGCCGATCTAAAGGAGACTCTGGAAACACCATATATTTT. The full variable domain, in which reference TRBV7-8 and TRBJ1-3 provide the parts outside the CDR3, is GAGVSQSPRYKVAKRGQDVALRCDPISGHVSLFWYQQALGQGPEFLTYFQNEAQLDKSGLPSDRFFAERPEGSVSTLKIQRTQQEDSAVYLCASRSKGDSGNTIYFGEGSWLTVV.

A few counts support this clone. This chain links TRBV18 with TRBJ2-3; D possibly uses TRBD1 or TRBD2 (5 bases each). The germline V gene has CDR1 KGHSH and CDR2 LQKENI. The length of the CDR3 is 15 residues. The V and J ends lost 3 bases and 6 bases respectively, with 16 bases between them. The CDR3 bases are TGTGCCAGCTCACCCGTACGGGGTCCAGGGGATACGCAGTATTTT. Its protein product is CASSPVRGPGDTQYF.

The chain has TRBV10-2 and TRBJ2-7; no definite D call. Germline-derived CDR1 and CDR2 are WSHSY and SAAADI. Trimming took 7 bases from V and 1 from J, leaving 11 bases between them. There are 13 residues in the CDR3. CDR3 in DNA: TGCGCCAGCATCGAAGGATTTTCCTACGAGCAGTACTTC. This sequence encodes CASIEGFSYEQYF.

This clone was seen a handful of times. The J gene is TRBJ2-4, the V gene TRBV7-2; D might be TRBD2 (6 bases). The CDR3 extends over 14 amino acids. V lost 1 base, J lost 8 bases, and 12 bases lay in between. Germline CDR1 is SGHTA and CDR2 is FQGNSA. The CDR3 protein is CASSLVFRGDIQYF. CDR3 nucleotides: TGTGCCAGCAGCTTAGTTTTTCGCGGGGACATTCAGTACTTC.

CDR3 bases: TGTGCCAGCAGCTTAGTGGGGTCCGGGACAGGGAACATTCAGTACTTC. Its translation: CASSLVGSGTGNIQYF. The chain employs TRBV7-2 and TRBJ2-4; 9 bases are shared with TRBD1. Germline V gene data show CDR1 as SGHTA and CDR2 as FQGNSA. V lost 1 base, J lost 7 bases, and 8 bases stayed unmatched. The CDR3 is made up of 16 amino acids. The full variable domain, rest sourced from reference TRBV7-2 and TRBJ2-4, is GAGVSQSPSNKVTEKGKDVELRCDPISGHTALYWYRQSLGQGLEFLIYFQGNSAPDKSGLPSDRFSAERTGGSVSTLTIQRTQQEDSAVYLCASSLVGSGTGNIQYFGAGTRLSVL.

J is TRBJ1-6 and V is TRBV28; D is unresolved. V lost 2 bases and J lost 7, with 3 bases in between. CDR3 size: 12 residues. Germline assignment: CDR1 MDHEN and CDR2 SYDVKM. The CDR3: CASSLKNSPLHF. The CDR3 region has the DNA TGTGCCAGCAGTTTAAAGAATTCACCCCTCCACTTT.

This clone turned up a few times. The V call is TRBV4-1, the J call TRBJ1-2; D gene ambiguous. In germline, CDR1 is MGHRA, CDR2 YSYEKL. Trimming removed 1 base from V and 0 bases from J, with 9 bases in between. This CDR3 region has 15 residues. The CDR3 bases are TGCGCCAGCAGCCAAGTGCAAGGAGCTAACTATGGCTACACCTTC. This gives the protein CASSQVQGANYGYTF.

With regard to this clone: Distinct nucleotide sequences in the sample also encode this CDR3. CDR3 DNA: TGTGCCAGCTCACCAGGCCGGGACAGCTCCTACGAGCAGTACTTC. This gives the protein CASSPGRDSSYEQYF. The chain couples TRBV18 to TRBJ2-7, with TRBD1 matching over 7 bases. The V gene end was trimmed by 2 bases and the J gene end by 0 bases; junction bases not matched to a gene: 4. Germline V gene lookup returns CDR1 KGHSH and CDR2 LQKENI. CDR3 length: 15 residues.

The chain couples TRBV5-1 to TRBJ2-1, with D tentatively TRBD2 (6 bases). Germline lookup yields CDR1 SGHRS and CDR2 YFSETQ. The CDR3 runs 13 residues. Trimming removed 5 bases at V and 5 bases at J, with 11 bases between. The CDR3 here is CASRTGANNEQFF. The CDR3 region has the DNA TGCGCCAGCAGGACGGGAGCTAACAATGAGCAGTTCTTC.

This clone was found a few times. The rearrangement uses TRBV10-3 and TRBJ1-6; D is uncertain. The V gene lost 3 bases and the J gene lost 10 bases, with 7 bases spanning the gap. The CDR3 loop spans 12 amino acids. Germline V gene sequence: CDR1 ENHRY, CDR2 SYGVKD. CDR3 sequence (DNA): TGTGCCATCAGTGATGAGGTCTCACCCCTCCACTTT. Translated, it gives CAISDEVSPLHF.

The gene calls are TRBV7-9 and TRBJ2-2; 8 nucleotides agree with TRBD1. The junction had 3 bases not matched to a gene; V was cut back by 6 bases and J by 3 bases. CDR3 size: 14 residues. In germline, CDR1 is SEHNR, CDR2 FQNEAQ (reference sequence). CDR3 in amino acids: CASRVTGDTGELFF. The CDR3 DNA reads TGTGCCAGCAGAGTGACAGGGGACACCGGGGAGCTGTTTTTT.